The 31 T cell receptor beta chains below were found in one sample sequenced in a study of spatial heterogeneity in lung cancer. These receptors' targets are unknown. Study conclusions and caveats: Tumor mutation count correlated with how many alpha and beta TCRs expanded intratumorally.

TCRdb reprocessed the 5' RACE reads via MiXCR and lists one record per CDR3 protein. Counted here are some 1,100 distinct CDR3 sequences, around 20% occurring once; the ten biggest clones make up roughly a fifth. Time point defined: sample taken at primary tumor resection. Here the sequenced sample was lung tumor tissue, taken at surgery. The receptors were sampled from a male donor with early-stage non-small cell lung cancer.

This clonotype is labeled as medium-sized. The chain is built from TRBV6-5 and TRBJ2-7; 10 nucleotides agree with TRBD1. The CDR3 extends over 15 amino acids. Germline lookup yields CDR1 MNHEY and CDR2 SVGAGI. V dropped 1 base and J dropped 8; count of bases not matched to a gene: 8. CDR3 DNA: TGTGCCAGCAGTTACTTGACAGGGGGCGGTAACCAGCAGTACTTC. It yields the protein CASSYLTGGGNQQYF.

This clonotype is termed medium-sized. The chain's CDR3 is CAWSRTALYEQYF. The CDR3 nucleotides are TGTGCCTGGAGTAGGACGGCCCTATACGAGCAGTACTTC. This chain uses TRBV30 with TRBJ2-7; D gene unclear. The V end was cut by 2 bases, the J end by 4 bases, with 12 bases between. The CDR3 has 13 amino acids. The germline gives CDR1 GTSNPN, CDR2 SVGIG (reference sequence).

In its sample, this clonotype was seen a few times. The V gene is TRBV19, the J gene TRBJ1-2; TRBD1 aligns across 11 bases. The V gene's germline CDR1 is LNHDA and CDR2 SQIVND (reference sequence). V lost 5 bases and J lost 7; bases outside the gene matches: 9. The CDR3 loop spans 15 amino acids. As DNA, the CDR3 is TGTGCCAGTAGTTCCCCCGGACAGGGGGCGGTTGGCTACACCTTC. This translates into CASSSPGQGAVGYTF.

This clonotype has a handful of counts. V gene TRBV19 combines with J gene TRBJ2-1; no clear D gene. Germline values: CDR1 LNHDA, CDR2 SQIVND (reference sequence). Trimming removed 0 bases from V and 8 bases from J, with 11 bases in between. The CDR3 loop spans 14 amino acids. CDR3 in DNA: TGTGCCAGTAGTATAGACGGGCAGTTCGATGAGCAGTTCTTC. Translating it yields CASSIDGQFDEQFF.

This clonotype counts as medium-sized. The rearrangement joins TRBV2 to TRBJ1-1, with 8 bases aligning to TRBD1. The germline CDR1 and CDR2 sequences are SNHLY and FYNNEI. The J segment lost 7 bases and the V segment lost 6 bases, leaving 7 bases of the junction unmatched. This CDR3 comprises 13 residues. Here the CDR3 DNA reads TGTGCCAGCAGGACAGGGGTGTTTGGTGAAGCTTTCTTT. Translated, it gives CASRTGVFGEAFF.

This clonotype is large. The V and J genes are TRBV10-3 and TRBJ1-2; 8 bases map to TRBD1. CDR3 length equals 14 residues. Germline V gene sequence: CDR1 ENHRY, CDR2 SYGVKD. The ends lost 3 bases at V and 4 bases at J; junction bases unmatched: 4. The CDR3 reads CAISEGQGGYGYTF. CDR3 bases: TGTGCCATCAGTGAAGGACAGGGCGGCTATGGCTACACCTTC.

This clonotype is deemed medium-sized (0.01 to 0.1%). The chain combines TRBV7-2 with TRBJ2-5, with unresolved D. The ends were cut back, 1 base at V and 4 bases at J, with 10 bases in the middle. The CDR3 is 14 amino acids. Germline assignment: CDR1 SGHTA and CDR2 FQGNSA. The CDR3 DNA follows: TGTGCCAGCAGCTTAGTTTTGTCCAGAGAGACCCAGTACTTC. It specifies CASSLVLSRETQYF.

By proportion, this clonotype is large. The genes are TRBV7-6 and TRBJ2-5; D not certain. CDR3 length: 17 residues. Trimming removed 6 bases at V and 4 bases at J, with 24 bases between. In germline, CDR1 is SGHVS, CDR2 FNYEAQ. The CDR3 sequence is CASSLSGWAFGGETQYF. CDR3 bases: TGTGCCAGCAGTTTGTCCGGGTGGGCTTTCGGCGGAGAGACCCAGTACTTC.

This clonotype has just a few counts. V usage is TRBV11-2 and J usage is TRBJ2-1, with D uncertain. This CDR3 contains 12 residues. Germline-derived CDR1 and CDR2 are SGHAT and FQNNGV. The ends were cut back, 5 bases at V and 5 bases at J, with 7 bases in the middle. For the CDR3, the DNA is TGTGCCAGCAGCCCTCAAGACAATGAGCAGTTCTTC. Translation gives CASSPQDNEQFF.

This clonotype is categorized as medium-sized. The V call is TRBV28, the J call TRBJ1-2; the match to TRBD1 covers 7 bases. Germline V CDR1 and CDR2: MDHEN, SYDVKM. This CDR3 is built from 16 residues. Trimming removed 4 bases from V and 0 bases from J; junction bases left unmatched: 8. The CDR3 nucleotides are TGTGCCAGCAGTTCCCCGACAGGGCTCGCTAACTATGGCTACACCTTC. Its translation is CASSSPTGLANYGYTF.

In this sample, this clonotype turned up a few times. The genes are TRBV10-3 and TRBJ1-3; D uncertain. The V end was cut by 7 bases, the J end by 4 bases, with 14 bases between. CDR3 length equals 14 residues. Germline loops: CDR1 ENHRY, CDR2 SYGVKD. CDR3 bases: TGTGCCATCAACTCCCCCGACGGCGGAAACACCATATATTTT. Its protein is CAINSPDGGNTIYF.

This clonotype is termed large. This chain's CDR3 is CSASSGSNEKLFF. CDR3 bases: TGCAGTGCTAGTTCAGGGTCTAATGAAAAACTGTTTTTT. This chain joins TRBV20-1 and TRBJ1-4; tentative D call: TRBD1 (5 bases). Trimming cost V 3 bases and J 3 bases, with 8 bases left between them. The germline gives CDR1 DFQATT, CDR2 SNEGSKA (reference sequence). The length of the CDR3 is 13 residues.

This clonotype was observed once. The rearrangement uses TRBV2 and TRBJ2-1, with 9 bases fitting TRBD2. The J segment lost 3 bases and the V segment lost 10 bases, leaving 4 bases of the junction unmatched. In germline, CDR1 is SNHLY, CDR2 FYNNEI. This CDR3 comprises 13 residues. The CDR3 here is CATLAGHYNEQFF. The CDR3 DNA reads TGTGCCACCCTAGCGGGACACTACAATGAGCAGTTCTTC.

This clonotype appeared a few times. The CDR3 DNA reads as TGTGCCAGCAGTTTTGCCGGGACAGGGCCCCCCGGGGAGCTGTTTTTT. It translates to CASSFAGTGPPGELFF. The chain has TRBV27 and TRBJ2-2; 9 bases agree with TRBD1. CDR1 and CDR2 from the germline V gene are MNHEY and SMNVEV (reference sequence). There are 16 residues in the CDR3. V trimming: 3 bases; J trimming: 6 bases; junction bases outside the gene matches: 8.

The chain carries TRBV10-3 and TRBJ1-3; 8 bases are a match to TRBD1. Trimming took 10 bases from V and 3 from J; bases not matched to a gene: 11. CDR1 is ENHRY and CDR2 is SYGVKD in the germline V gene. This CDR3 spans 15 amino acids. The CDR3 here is CATTRSTGGGNTIYF. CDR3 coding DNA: TGTGCCACCACTCGAAGCACAGGGGGTGGAAACACCATATATTTT.

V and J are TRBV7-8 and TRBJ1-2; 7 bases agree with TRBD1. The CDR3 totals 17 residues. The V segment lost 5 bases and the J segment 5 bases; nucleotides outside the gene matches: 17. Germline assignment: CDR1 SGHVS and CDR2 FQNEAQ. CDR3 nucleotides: TGTGCCAGCAGCCCTTCTTCGGTCGGAGGGGGCCTTTATGGCTACACCTTC. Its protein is CASSPSSVGGGLYGYTF.

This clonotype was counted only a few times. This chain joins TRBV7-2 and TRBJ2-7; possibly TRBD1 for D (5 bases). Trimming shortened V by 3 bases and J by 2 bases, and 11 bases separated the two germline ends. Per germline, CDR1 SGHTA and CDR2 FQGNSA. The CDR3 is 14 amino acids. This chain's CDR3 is CASSLGGAPYEQYF. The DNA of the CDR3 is TGTGCCAGCAGCTTGGGTGGGGCCCCCTACGAGCAGTACTTC.

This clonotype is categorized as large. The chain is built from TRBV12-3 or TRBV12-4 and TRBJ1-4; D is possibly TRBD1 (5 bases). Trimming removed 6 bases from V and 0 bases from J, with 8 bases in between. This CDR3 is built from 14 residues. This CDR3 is CASSQGATNEKLFF. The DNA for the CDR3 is TGTGCCAGCAGCCAGGGAGCAACTAATGAAAAACTGTTTTTT.

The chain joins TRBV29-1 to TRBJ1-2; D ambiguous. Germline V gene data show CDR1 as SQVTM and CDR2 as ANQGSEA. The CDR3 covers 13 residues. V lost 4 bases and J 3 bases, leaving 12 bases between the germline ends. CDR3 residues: CSVVSGAHYGYTF. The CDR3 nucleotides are TGCAGCGTTGTTTCGGGAGCCCACTATGGCTACACCTTC.

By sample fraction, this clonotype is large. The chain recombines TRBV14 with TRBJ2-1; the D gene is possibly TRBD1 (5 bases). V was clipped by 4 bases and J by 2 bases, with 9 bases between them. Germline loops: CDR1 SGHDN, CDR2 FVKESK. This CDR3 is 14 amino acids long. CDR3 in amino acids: CASSLPGTYNEQFF. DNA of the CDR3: TGTGCCAGCAGCCTGCCAGGGACCTACAATGAGCAGTTCTTC.

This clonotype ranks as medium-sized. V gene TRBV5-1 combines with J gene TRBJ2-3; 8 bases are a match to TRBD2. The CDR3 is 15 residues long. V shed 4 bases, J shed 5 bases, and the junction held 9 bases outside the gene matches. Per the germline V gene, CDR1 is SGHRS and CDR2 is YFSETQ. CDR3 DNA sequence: TGCGCCAGCAGCGCGACTAGCGCAGCTGGAGATACGCAGTATTTT. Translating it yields CASSATSAAGDTQYF.

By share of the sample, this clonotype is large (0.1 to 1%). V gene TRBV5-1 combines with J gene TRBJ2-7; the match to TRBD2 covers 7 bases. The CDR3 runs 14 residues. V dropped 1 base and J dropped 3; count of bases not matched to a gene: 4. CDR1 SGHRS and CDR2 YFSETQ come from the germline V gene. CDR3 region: CASSLRLAFYEQYF. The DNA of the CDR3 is TGCGCCAGCAGCTTGAGACTAGCCTTCTACGAGCAGTACTTC.

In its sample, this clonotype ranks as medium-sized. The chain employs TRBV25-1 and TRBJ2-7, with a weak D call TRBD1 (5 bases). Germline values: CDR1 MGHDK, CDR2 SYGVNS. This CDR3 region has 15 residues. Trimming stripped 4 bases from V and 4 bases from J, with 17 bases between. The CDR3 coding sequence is TGTGCCAGCAGTGGACCGAGGCAGGGTTCATACGAGCAGTACTTC. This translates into CASSGPRQGSYEQYF.

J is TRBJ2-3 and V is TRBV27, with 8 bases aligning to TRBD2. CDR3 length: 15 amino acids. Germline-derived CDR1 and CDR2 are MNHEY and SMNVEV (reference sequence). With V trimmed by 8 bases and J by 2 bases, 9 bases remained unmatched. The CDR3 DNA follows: TGTGCCAGCTATCCTAGCGGGCCATACACAGATACGCAGTATTTT. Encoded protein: CASYPSGPYTDTQYF.

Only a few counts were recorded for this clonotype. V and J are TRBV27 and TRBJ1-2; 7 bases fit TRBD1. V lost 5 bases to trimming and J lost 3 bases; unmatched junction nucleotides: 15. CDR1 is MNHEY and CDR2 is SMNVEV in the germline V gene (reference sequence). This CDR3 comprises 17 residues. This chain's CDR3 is CASSPSPRTGRDYGYTF. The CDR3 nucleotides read TGTGCCAGCAGTCCCTCACCGAGGACAGGAAGGGACTATGGCTACACCTTC.

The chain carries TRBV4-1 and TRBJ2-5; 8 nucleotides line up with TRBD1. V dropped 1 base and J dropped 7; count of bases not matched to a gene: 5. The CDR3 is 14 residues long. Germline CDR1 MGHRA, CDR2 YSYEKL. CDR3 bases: TGCGCCAGCAGCCAAGGACAGGGGAGCGGGACCCAGTACTTC. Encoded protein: CASSQGQGSGTQYF.

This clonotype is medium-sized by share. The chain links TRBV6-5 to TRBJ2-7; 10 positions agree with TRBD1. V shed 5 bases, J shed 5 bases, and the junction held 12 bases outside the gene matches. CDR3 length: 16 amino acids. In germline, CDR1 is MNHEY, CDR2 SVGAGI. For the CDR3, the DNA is TGTGCCAGCAGTAACGCCGGGACAGGGGTCCCAGACGAGCAGTACTTC. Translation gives CASSNAGTGVPDEQYF.

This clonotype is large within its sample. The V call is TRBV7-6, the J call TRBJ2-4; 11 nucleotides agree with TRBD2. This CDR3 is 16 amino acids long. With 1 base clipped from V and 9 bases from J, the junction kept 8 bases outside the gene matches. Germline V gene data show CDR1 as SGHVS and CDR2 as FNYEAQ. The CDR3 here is CASSLEASGGRGIQYF. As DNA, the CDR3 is TGTGCCAGCAGCTTAGAGGCTAGCGGGGGGCGTGGCATTCAGTACTTC. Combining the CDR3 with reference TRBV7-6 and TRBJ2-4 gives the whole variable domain GAGVSQSPRYKVTKRGQDVALRCDPISGHVSLYWYRQALGQGPEFLTYFNYEAQQDKSGLPNDRFSAERPEGSISTLTIQRTEQRDSAMYRCASSLEASGGRGIQYFGAGTRLSVL.

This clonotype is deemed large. The CDR3 bases are TGCGCCAGCAGTGAGTCGACAGGGGGCGGGGAGACCCAGTACTTC. It codes for CASSESTGGGETQYF. V is TRBV10-2 and J is TRBJ2-5, with 10 bases aligning to TRBD1. The J segment lost 5 bases and the V segment lost 0 bases, leaving 3 bases of the junction unmatched. From germline, CDR1 is WSHSY and CDR2 SAAADI. This CDR3 is built from 15 residues.

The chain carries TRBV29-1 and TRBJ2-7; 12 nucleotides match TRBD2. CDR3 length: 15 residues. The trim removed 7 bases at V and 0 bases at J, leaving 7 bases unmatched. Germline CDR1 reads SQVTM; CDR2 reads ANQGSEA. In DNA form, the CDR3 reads TGCAGCGCCGCTGGGGGACTAGCGGGCTCCTACGAGCAGTACTTC. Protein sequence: CSAAGGLAGSYEQYF.

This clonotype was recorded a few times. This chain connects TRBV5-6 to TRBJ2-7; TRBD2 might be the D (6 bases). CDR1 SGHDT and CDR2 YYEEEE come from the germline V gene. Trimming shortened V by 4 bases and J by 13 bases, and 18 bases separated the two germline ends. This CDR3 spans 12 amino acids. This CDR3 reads CASSLRRTGVYF. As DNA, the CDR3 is TGTGCCAGCAGCCTAAGACGGACGGGAGTCTACTTC.